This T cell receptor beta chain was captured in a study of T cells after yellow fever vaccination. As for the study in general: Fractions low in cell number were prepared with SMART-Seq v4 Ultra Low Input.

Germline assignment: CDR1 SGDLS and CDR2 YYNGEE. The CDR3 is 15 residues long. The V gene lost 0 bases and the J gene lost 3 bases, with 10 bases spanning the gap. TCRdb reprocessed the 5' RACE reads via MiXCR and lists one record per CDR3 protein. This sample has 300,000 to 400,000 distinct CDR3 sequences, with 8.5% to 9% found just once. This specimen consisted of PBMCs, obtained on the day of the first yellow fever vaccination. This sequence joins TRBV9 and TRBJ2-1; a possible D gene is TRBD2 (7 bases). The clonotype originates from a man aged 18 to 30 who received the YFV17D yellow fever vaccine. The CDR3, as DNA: TGTGCCAGCAGCGTAGAGGGGGGGCTCTACAATGAGCAGTTCTTC. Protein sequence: CASSVEGGLYNEQFF.